These 25 T cell receptor beta chains came from one sample sequenced in a study of radiotherapy plus CTLA-4 blockade in lung cancer. Sequencing was performed with immunoSEQ multiplex PCR; in TCRdb, only in-frame clones are kept and a portion is missing. The table shows tens of thousands of clones, with around three quarters occurring only once. The starting material was peripheral blood, obtained from a patient treated with radiotherapy plus ipilimumab. The receptor set was obtained from a human donor with non-small cell lung cancer that progressed on radiotherapy plus ipilimumab.

The J gene is TRBJ2-5, the V gene TRBV6-1; D gene uncertain. This CDR3 comprises 13 residues. Germline V gene lookup returns CDR1 MNHNS and CDR2 SASEGT. Trimming shortened V by 3 bases and J by 6 bases, and 11 bases separated the two germline ends. CDR3 protein: CASSEVRIQTQYF. The CDR3 nucleotides are TGTGCCAGCAGTGAGGTGAGGATTCAGACCCAGTACTTC.

This rearrangement joins TRBV10-3 to TRBJ2-5; 8 bases agree with TRBD1. The V segment lost 10 bases and the J segment 5 bases; nucleotides outside the gene matches: 9. The germline CDR1 and CDR2 sequences are ENHRY and SYGVKD. The CDR3 is 13 amino acids. The CDR3 nucleotides read TGTGCCACATGGACAGGGATGTTGGAGACCCAGTACTTC. The encoded protein is CATWTGMLETQYF.

V is TRBV7-6 and J is TRBJ2-5; 12 nucleotides match TRBD2. From germline, CDR1 is SGHVS and CDR2 FNYEAQ. The length of the CDR3 is 15 residues. J lost 5 bases, V lost 3 bases, and 4 bases had no gene match. CDR3 DNA: TGTGCCAGCAGCTTGGGCGGACTAGCGGGGGAGACCCAGTACTTC. Translating it yields CASSLGGLAGETQYF.

This rearrangement joins TRBV2 to TRBJ1-1, with D perhaps matching TRBD1 (5 bases). The V and J ends lost 2 bases and 4 bases respectively, with 8 bases between them. This CDR3 is 13 amino acids long. Germline lookup yields CDR1 SNHLY and CDR2 FYNNEI. This CDR3 is CASSEYGGTEAFF. The CDR3, as DNA: TGTGCCAGCAGTGAATACGGGGGCACTGAAGCTTTCTTT.

In its sample, this clone was seen once. V and J are TRBV6-1 and TRBJ1-5; possible D gene TRBD1, 6 bases. Germline V gene lookup returns CDR1 MNHNS and CDR2 SASEGT. The CDR3 covers 17 residues. V was cut by 1 base and J by 5 bases, with 18 bases left in between. The CDR3 DNA follows: TGTGCCAGCAGTGAAGTCACAGGGCCCGTCGGGTATCAGCCCCAGCATTTT. As protein: CASSEVTGPVGYQPQHF.

V usage is TRBV27 and J usage is TRBJ2-1; 11 bases line up with TRBD2. This CDR3 has 19 residues. V lost 0 bases to trimming and J lost 2 bases; unmatched junction nucleotides: 9. Germline loops: CDR1 MNHEY, CDR2 SMNVEV (reference sequence). The CDR3 reads CASSLSGVAGGYPYNEQFF. DNA for the CDR3: TGTGCCAGCAGTTTATCGGGGGTAGCGGGAGGGTATCCCTACAATGAGCAGTTCTTC.

This clone occurred a few times. The chain joins TRBV11-2 to TRBJ2-5; no clear D. Germline V gene lookup returns CDR1 SGHAT and CDR2 FQNNGV. The CDR3 is 13 residues long. V was cut by 5 bases and J by 6 bases, with 13 bases left in between. The CDR3 DNA follows: TGTGCCAGCAGCCCCGAAAGCCGTCAGACCCAGTACTTC. Translating gives CASSPESRQTQYF.

The chain combines TRBV14 with TRBJ2-3; weak D call: TRBD2 (6 bases). V was clipped by 1 base and J by 10 bases, with 15 bases between them. The germline gives CDR1 SGHDN, CDR2 FVKESK. This CDR3 comprises 14 residues. The CDR3 DNA sequence: TGTGCCAGCAGCCAAGCGATGTTGGGGACTGCGCAGTATTTT. It is translated as CASSQAMLGTAQYF.

The gene calls are TRBV5-4 and TRBJ2-1; no firm D call. Per germline, CDR1 SGHNT and CDR2 YYREEE (reference sequence). Trimming shortened V by 5 bases and J by 10 bases, and 13 bases separated the two germline ends. CDR3 size: 12 residues. The CDR3 DNA sequence: TGTGCCAGCAGTCATCTGGCGTTGGAGCAGTTCTTC. Translating gives CASSHLALEQFF. The variable domain in full, completed from reference TRBV5-4 and TRBJ2-1, reads ETGVTQSPTHLIKTRGQQVTLRCSSQSGHNTVSWYQQALGQGPQFIFQYYREEENGRGNFPPRFSGLQFPNYSSELNVNALELDDSALYLCASSHLALEQFFGPGTRLTVL.

This clone was seen just once. V gene TRBV6-5 combines with J gene TRBJ1-1; D is unresolved. CDR1 and CDR2 (germline): MNHEY, SVGAGI. The germline V and J ends were trimmed by 0 bases and 6 bases, with 8 bases remaining between them. The CDR3 is made up of 13 amino acids. The CDR3 here is CASSYSPVAEAFF. The CDR3 bases are TGTGCCAGCAGTTACTCGCCCGTCGCTGAAGCTTTCTTT.

The rearrangement links TRBV29-1 to TRBJ2-3; D remains ambiguous. Germline V gene lookup returns CDR1 SQVTM and CDR2 ANQGSEA. V was shortened by 5 bases and J by 0 bases, with 18 bases between the two germline ends. This CDR3 has 16 residues. The CDR3 region is CSVLGSPPYSTDTQYF. For the CDR3, the DNA is TGCAGCGTTCTAGGCTCCCCACCCTACAGCACAGATACGCAGTATTTT.

The gene calls are TRBV6-5 and TRBJ1-1; D is undetermined. CDR3 length equals 15 residues. V gave up 0 bases and J gave up 0 bases, with 8 bases separating them. The germline gives CDR1 MNHEY, CDR2 SVGAGI. CDR3 coding DNA: TGTGCCAGCAGTTACTCGGCGGGGATGAACACTGAAGCTTTCTTT. Residues: CASSYSAGMNTEAFF.

The rearrangement joins TRBV4-1 to TRBJ2-1; 7 nucleotides line up with TRBD2. V shed 4 bases and J 7 bases; nucleotides not matched to a gene: 4. The germline V gene encodes CDR1 MGHRA and CDR2 YSYEKL. The CDR3 sequence is 13 residues long. The CDR3 coding sequence is TGCGCCAGCAGCCGCAGCGGGGAAAATGAGCAGTTCTTC. Amino acids: CASSRSGENEQFF.

This chain links TRBV6-1 with TRBJ2-5, with TRBD2 matching over 7 bases. Germline V gene sequence: CDR1 MNHNS, CDR2 SASEGT. The CDR3 is made up of 15 amino acids. V dropped 6 bases and J dropped 5; count of bases not matched to a gene: 12. The CDR3 sequence is CASRNGLWGGETQYF. The CDR3 DNA sequence: TGTGCCAGCAGGAACGGATTATGGGGGGGGGAGACCCAGTACTTC.

The chain combines TRBV6-6 with TRBJ2-5; the D call may be TRBD1 or TRBD2 (6 bases each). Between the trimmed V and J ends, which lost 4 bases and 5 bases, there was a span of 11 bases. The CDR3 loop spans 13 amino acids. Germline values: CDR1 MNHNY, CDR2 SVGAGI (reference sequence). This chain's CDR3 is CASSLGGGETQYF. In DNA, the CDR3 is TGTGCCAGCAGTTTGGGGGGCGGGGAGACCCAGTACTTC.

The chain recombines TRBV5-1 with TRBJ2-4; 8 nucleotides align to TRBD1. This CDR3 has 15 residues. Germline CDR1 reads SGHRS; CDR2 reads YFSETQ. V was clipped by 2 bases and J by 7 bases; unmatched bases: 8. The DNA for the CDR3 is TGCGCCAGCAGCTTAGAGACAGGGGCGGAGAACATTCAGTACTTC. Translated: CASSLETGAENIQYF.

CDR3 DNA: TGTGCCAGCTCTTGGGGTCCCGCGGGGGAGCTGTTTTTT. This codes for CASSWGPAGELFF. The rearrangement joins TRBV6-5 to TRBJ2-2, with D hard to call. Looked up from germline, CDR1 is MNHEY and CDR2 is SVGAGI. V dropped 8 bases and J dropped 8 bases, with 15 bases sitting between them. The CDR3 has 13 residues.

The CDR3 protein is CASSPARTGSQPQHF. CDR3 nucleotide sequence: TGTGCCAGCAGCCCAGCCAGGACAGGGAGTCAGCCCCAGCATTTT. This rearrangement joins TRBV7-8 to TRBJ1-5; 8 nucleotides align to TRBD1. V gave up 5 bases and J gave up 6 bases; unmatched junction bases: 9. The CDR3 sequence is 15 residues long. CDR1 and CDR2 from the germline V gene are SGHVS and FQNEAQ.

J is TRBJ2-7 and V is TRBV7-9; TRBD1 is a possible D gene (6 bases). V lost 5 bases, J lost 2 bases, and 10 bases lay in between. CDR3 size: 13 residues. CDR1 and CDR2 (germline): SEHNR, FQNEAQ (reference sequence). CDR3 coding DNA: TGTGCCAGCAGCAAACAGGGTCCCTACGAGCAGTACTTC. Protein product: CASSKQGPYEQYF.

The chain joins TRBV4-1 to TRBJ2-1, with D unresolved. Per the germline V gene, CDR1 is MGHRA and CDR2 is YSYEKL. V was shortened by 0 bases and J by 6 bases, with 15 bases between the two germline ends. The CDR3 is made up of 16 amino acids. In DNA form, the CDR3 reads TGCGCCAGCAGCCAAGAAATGGCGGAGCCCCCCAATGAGCAGTTCTTC. Protein: CASSQEMAEPPNEQFF.

This clone was counted between two and nine times. The J gene is TRBJ1-2, the V gene TRBV2; possible D gene TRBD1, 5 bases. The CDR3 runs 17 residues. Per germline, CDR1 SNHLY and CDR2 FYNNEI. The V end lost 0 bases, the J end lost 3 bases, and 17 bases lay between the germline ends. CDR3 protein: CASSEARGTGNYYGYTF. The DNA for the CDR3 is TGTGCCAGCAGTGAAGCGAGGGGCACAGGAAACTACTATGGCTACACCTTC.

The chain carries TRBV4-1 and TRBJ2-2, with TRBD1 identical over 9 bases. CDR3 length: 15 residues. The J segment lost 7 bases and the V segment lost 2 bases, leaving 5 bases of the junction unmatched. Looked up from germline, CDR1 is MGHRA and CDR2 is YSYEKL. DNA of the CDR3: TGCGCCAGCAGCCAACTCGGGACAGGGCTCGGGGAGCTGTTTTTT. This sequence encodes CASSQLGTGLGELFF.

V is TRBV2 and J is TRBJ2-7; D is unclear. The CDR3 totals 13 residues. Trimming left V 3 bases short and J 1 base short, with 7 bases between. Germline CDR1 is SNHLY and CDR2 is FYNNEI. In DNA form, the CDR3 reads TGTGCCAGCAGTGATTTGGTTTCCTACGAGCAGTACTTC. Protein product: CASSDLVSYEQYF. The complete variable domain, with remaining parts taken from reference TRBV2 and TRBJ2-7, reads EPEVTQTPSHQVTQMGQEVILRCVPISNHLYFYWYRQILGQKVEFLVSFYNNEISEKSEIFDDQFSVERPDGSNFTLKIRSTKLEDSAMYFCASSDLVSYEQYFGPGTRLTVT.

The chain carries TRBV13 and TRBJ1-2; no clear D. V lost 6 bases to trimming and J lost 6 bases, with 17 bases between them. Per germline, CDR1 PRHDT and CDR2 FYEKMQ (reference sequence). The CDR3 length is 14 residues. The CDR3 bases are TGTGCCAGCAGTTCCGGGAGCAACTTAGATGGCTACACCTTC. This translates into CASSSGSNLDGYTF.

The rearrangement uses TRBV5-4 and TRBJ2-5; D is ambiguous. The V and J ends lost 0 bases and 5 bases respectively, with 5 bases between them. The CDR3 covers 12 residues. The V gene's germline CDR1 is SGHNT and CDR2 YYREEE (reference sequence). CDR3 sequence reads: CASSLAGETQYF. The CDR3 DNA sequence: TGTGCCAGCAGCTTGGCCGGGGAGACCCAGTACTTC.